The following is a T cell receptor (beta chain) sequence with its context. The antigen it binds to is not known. Qualities for individual bases were not recorded, and no much larger clone is one base off. This entry is derived from a study of cytotoxic CD8 clonotypes in ibrutinib-treated CLL (dated by TCRdb to about 2021). For context, the study as a whole: The cohort had over ten relapsed/refractory and approximately 15 treatment-naive patients; some 17 were IGHV unmutated. Partial responses were observed in about 25 patients and complete responses in 2; after a median follow-up of around 68 months, remission was maintained in 15 or so patients and progression was observed in roughly twelve. Response samples were taken after a median of around 13 months on treatment, ranging from about 6 to 36 months. Every remission and progressive disease sample was obtained while ibrutinib was still being received by the patients. Samples averaged roughly 280,000 productive templates and tens of thousands of productive rearrangements. Cryopreserved peripheral blood mononuclear cells were collected at three points: before therapy, at response, and at either sustained remission or disease progression. Of the roughly 90 participants in the trial, 25 to 30 had longitudinal samples available.

The paper as a whole reports these results and caveats: Public clonotypes were rare and either contracted or stayed stable during treatment, and the rise in clonality at ibrutinib response reflected the expansion of private clonotypes. Baseline clonality was found to be higher than that of age-matched healthy donors and was strongly correlated with circulating CD8+ T-cell counts. Sampling times were not matched between sustained-remission and progressing patients, and lymph node repertoires were not studied. Clonality rose at ibrutinib response, remained stable during sustained remission, and dropped back toward baseline at progression.

Each clonotype received, on average, approximately 9.9x coverage in deep resolution sequencing performed on a MiSeq, where the target depth lay between 1 in 1 million and 1 in 200,000 T cells. The immunoSEQ hsTCRB Kit was used to generate the TCR beta libraries. On the study's bioinformatics: The data were analyzed with ImmunoSEQ Analyzer and ImmunoSEQ Data Assistant, and V, D and J gene assignments followed IMGT definitions. Clonality, which ranges from 0 to 1, was calculated by subtracting the normalized Shannon entropy of productive rearrangement frequencies from one. Only overrepresented clonotypes making up at least 0.05% of each patient's repertoire were included in the public clonotype analysis. Approximately 13 age-matched healthy donor repertoires from immuneACCESS served as clonality controls. Sourced from immuneACCESS, this table was stored by TCRdb with only in-frame sequences that have V and J called. A share of the clones is absent; for the studies checked, an unresolved V gene accounts for under half, and the remainder has no known explanation. The V and J calls and clone size are taken from that table; D and trimming were inferred from the DNA. This sample comprises approximately 70,000 clones, around 81% of them detected only once. The ten biggest clones cover around 7.6% of the sample.

From cysteine to phenylalanine, the CDR3 is 15 amino acids long. The DNA shown is the 45-base CDR3, in frame from base 1. Trimming accounts for 3 bases at V and 1 base at J, while the number of junction bases matched to no gene is 5. CDR1 MGHRA and CDR2 YSYEKL were looked up in the germline V gene. This specimen's time point label, interpreted: progressive disease on ibrutinib. For TCR beta library preparation, around 2 micrograms of genomic DNA were isolated from cryopreserved PBMCs. Longitudinal blood samples from CLL patients on ibrutinib monotherapy underwent high-throughput TCR beta sequencing. The patients took part in an open-label, single-center phase 2 trial of ibrutinib monotherapy.

This TCR was recovered from a human donor with chronic lymphocytic leukemia. The sequence is built from TRBV4-1 and TRBJ1-1; a stretch of 7 junction bases matches TRBD1. Sequencing used PBMCs, obtained at disease progression, from a patient treated with ibrutinib. The CDR3 region: CASSQSTGRNTEAFF. The nucleotides read TGCGCCAGCAGCCAGTCGACAGGGAGGAACACTGAAGCTTTCTTT.